The source of this T cell receptor (beta chain) is a study of Graves' ophthalmopathy and Graves' hyperthyroidism. In germline, CDR1 is SGHTA, CDR2 FQGNSA. CDR3 length: 16 amino acids. The ends were cut back, 0 bases at V and 7 bases at J, with 18 bases in the middle. Transcripts of RNA were the source for amplifying TCR beta CDR3 regions. In the first round, RT-PCR was carried out with HTBI primers, and a multiplex PCR formed the second round. Via MiXCR, TCRdb re-called the multiplex PCR reads, giving one row per CDR3 protein. The top ten clones hold about 5.8% of a sample with over 150,000 distinct CDR3 sequences, less than 45% of them seen once. This clonotype has ten or more counts.

This sequence was found in a woman aged 40 to 50 with Graves' ophthalmopathy. The source material was peripheral blood. V and J are TRBV7-2 and TRBJ1-2, with a weak D call TRBD1 (6 bases). CDR3 DNA: TGTGCCAGCAGCTTAGCGGGGCTTCCAGGGGAACGTGGCTACACCTTC. Its protein product is CASSLAGLPGERGYTF.